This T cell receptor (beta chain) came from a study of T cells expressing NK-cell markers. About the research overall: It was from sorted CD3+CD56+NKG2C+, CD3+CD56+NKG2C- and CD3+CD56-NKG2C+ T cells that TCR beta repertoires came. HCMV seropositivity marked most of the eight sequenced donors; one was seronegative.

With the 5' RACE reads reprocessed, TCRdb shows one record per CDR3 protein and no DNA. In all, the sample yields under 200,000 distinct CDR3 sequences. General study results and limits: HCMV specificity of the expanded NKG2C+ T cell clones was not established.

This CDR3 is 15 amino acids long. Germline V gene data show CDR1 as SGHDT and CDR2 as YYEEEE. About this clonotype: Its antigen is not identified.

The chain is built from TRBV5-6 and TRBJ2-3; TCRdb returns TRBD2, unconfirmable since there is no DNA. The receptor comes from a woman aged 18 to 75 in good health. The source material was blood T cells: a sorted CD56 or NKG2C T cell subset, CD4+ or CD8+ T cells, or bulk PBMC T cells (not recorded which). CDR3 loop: CASSLERERADTQYF.